What follows are 13 T cell receptor beta chains derived from one specimen sequenced in a study of cytomegalovirus exposure and HLA in healthy donors. 13 Jbeta primers and 60 Vbeta primers were used for the PCR. Libraries were prepared by immunoSEQ multiplex PCR; TCRdb keeps only in-frame clonotypes and omits some of them. The table has 140,000 to 150,000 clones, more than 75% seen once. Source material: PBMCs. These receptors originate from a female donor in good health and CMV-seronegative.

The chain joins TRBV7-9 to TRBJ2-1; weak D call: TRBD2 (5 bases). This CDR3 contains 17 residues. Germline V gene data show CDR1 as SEHNR and CDR2 as FQNEAQ (reference sequence). Trimming left V 0 bases short and J 1 base short, with 13 bases between. CDR3 coding DNA: TGTGCCAGCAGCTTAGCTCTCGTCCCGGGATCCTACAATGAGCAGTTCTTC. It encodes CASSLALVPGSYNEQFF. The variable domain in full, with the rest retrieved from reference TRBV7-9 and TRBJ2-1, is DTGVSQNPRHKITKRGQNVTFRCDPISEHNRLYWYRQTLGQGPEFLTYFQNEAQLEKSRLLSDRFSAERPKGSFSTLEIQRTEQGDSAMYLCASSLALVPGSYNEQFFGPGTRLTVL.

DNA of the CDR3: TGTGCCAGCAGTGCCGGGGTCGGCGGCTACACCTTC. Its protein product is CASSAGVGGYTF. The chain employs TRBV27 and TRBJ1-2; D not resolved. Germline loops: CDR1 MNHEY, CDR2 SMNVEV (reference sequence). Trimming cost V 5 bases and J 8 bases, with 12 bases left between them. The CDR3 consists of 12 residues.

Comments on this clone: The junction departs from the called germline gene at one end, perhaps through a read error. J is TRBJ2-7 and V is TRBV7-9; 11 nucleotides match TRBD2. This CDR3 region has 14 residues. Looked up from germline, CDR1 is SEHNR and CDR2 is FQNEAQ (reference sequence). The CDR3 protein is CSSTTSGSGYEQYF. The CDR3 nucleotides read TGTTCCAGCACAACTAGCGGGAGTGGCTACGAGCAGTACTTC.

The V call is TRBV7-3, the J call TRBJ1-4; 11 bases are a match to TRBD1. There are 14 residues in the CDR3. V lost 5 bases to trimming and J lost 5 bases; unmatched junction nucleotides: 1. The germline CDR1 and CDR2 sequences are SGHTA and FQGTGA. CDR3: CASSRDRGNEKLFF. CDR3 coding DNA: TGTGCCAGCAGCCGGGACAGGGGGAATGAAAAACTGTTTTTT. Drawing the rest from reference TRBV7-3 and TRBJ1-4, the complete variable domain is GAGVSQTPSNKVTEKGKYVELRCDPISGHTALYWYRQSLGQGPEFLIYFQGTGAADDSGLPNDRFFAVRPEGSVSTLKIQRTERGDSAVYLCASSRDRGNEKLFFGSGTQLSVL.

The chain employs TRBV30 and TRBJ1-2; 7 bases match TRBD1. Germline V lookup: CDR1 GTSNPN, CDR2 SVGIG (reference sequence). The CDR3 length is 14 residues. Trimming at V came to 0 bases and at J to 5 bases, leaving 6 bases not matched to a gene. Here the CDR3 DNA reads TGTGCCTGGAGTGTATCGGGACAGAAGTATGGCTACACCTTC. Translation gives CAWSVSGQKYGYTF.

This clone has more than one count but fewer than ten. The rearrangement joins TRBV27 to TRBJ2-3, with D maybe TRBD2 (6 bases). This CDR3 region has 13 residues. With 5 bases removed from V and 8 bases from J, the gap between germline ends came to 14 bases. Germline V lookup: CDR1 MNHEY, CDR2 SMNVEV (reference sequence). DNA of the CDR3: TGTGCCAGCAGTCTACAACAAGCGGGTACGCAGTATTTT. Translated, it gives CASSLQQAGTQYF.

This clone occurred a few times. The J gene is TRBJ1-6, the V gene TRBV27, with TRBD1 identical over 7 bases. Germline V lookup: CDR1 MNHEY, CDR2 SMNVEV (reference sequence). This CDR3 comprises 14 residues. The trim removed 5 bases at V and 6 bases at J, leaving 4 bases unmatched. CDR3 sequence: CASSTQGFNSPLHF. For the CDR3, the DNA is TGTGCCAGCAGTACACAGGGGTTTAATTCACCCCTCCACTTT.

A few counts support this clone. The V call is TRBV6-5, the J call TRBJ1-1; D is possibly TRBD1 (6 bases). This CDR3 is built from 13 residues. V was trimmed by 8 bases and J by 4 bases, leaving 14 bases between them. CDR1 is MNHEY and CDR2 is SVGAGI in the germline V gene. The CDR3 DNA sequence: TGTGCCAGCCGATCCACAGGGATCACTGAAGCTTTCTTT. Its protein is CASRSTGITEAFF.

This rearrangement joins TRBV29-1 to TRBJ1-4; the D gene is possibly TRBD1 (6 bases). The CDR3 is 13 amino acids. Germline CDR1 is SQVTM and CDR2 is ANQGSEA. V gave up 7 bases and J gave up 8 bases, with 17 bases separating them. This chain's CDR3 is CSASQGMNEKLFF. CDR3 coding DNA: TGCAGCGCTTCACAGGGAATGAACGAAAAACTGTTTTTT.

This clone came up once. V gene TRBV5-6 combines with J gene TRBJ1-2; TRBD1 matches 7 bases. From germline, CDR1 is SGHDT and CDR2 YYEEEE. Losses at the gene ends were 0 bases for V and 2 bases for J; bases not matched to a gene: 4. The CDR3 covers 15 residues. The CDR3 coding sequence is TGTGCCAGCAGCTTGGACCTGACAGGGAACTATGGCTACACCTTC. Translating gives CASSLDLTGNYGYTF. Together with reference TRBV5-6 and TRBJ1-2, the CDR3 gives the full variable domain: DAGVTQSPTHLIKTRGQQVTLRCSPKSGHDTVSWYQQALGQGPQFIFQYYEEEERQRGNFPDRFSGHQFPNYSSELNVNALLLGDSALYLCASSLDLTGNYGYTFGSGTRLTVV.

The chain carries TRBV18 and TRBJ2-5; the D is unclear. CDR3 length: 12 residues. V dropped 3 bases and J dropped 5 bases, with 7 bases sitting between them. Germline V lookup: CDR1 KGHSH, CDR2 LQKENI. This CDR3 is CASSPVRETQYF. CDR3 in DNA: TGTGCCAGCTCACCGGTGAGGGAGACCCAGTACTTC. Full variable domain (outside the CDR3, taken from reference TRBV18 and TRBJ2-5): NAGVMQNPRHLVRRRGQEARLRCSPMKGHSHVYWYRQLPEEGLKFMVYLQKENIIDESGMPKERFSAEFPKEGPSILRIQQVVRGDSAAYFCASSPVRETQYFGPGTRLLVL.

This sequence joins TRBV27 and TRBJ2-2, with no clear D. Germline V lookup: CDR1 MNHEY, CDR2 SMNVEV (reference sequence). V lost 4 bases and J 5 bases, leaving 8 bases between the germline ends. The length of the CDR3 is 13 residues. CDR3 amino acids: CASSSQSTGELFF. DNA for the CDR3: TGTGCCAGCAGTTCTCAGTCGACCGGGGAGCTGTTTTTT.

This clone was observed once. V and J are TRBV29-1 and TRBJ2-3; TRBD2 is a possible D gene (5 bases). Looked up from germline, CDR1 is SQVTM and CDR2 is ANQGSEA. Trimming removed 6 bases at V and 3 bases at J, with 13 bases between. The CDR3 loop spans 13 amino acids. The CDR3 coding sequence is TGCAGCGTGGGTGGACTTCTAACAGATACGCAGTATTTT. Amino acids: CSVGGLLTDTQYF.